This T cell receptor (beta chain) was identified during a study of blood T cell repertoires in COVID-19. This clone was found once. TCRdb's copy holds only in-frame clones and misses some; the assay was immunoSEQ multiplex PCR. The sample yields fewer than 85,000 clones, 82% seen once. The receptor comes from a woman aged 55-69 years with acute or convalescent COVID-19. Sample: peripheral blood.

CDR3 region: CALYRGRLANYGYTF. The CDR3 coding sequence is TGTGCCTTGTACAGGGGGCGCCTCGCTAACTATGGCTACACCTTC. The chain carries TRBV30 and TRBJ1-2; TRBD1 aligns across 9 bases. Germline CDR1 GTSNPN, CDR2 SVGIG (reference sequence). The V gene end was trimmed by 7 bases and the J gene end by 0 bases; junction bases not matched to a gene: 9. This CDR3 spans 15 amino acids.